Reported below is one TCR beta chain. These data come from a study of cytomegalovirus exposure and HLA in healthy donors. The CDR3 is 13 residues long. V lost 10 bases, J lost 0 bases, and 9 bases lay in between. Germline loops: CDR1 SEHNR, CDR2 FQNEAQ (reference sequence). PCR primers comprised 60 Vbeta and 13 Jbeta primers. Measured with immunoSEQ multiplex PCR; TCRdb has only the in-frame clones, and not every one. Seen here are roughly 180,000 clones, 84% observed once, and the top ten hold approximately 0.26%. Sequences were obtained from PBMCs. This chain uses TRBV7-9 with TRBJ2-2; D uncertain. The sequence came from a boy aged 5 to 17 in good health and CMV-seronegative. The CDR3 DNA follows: TGTGCCATCGAGCCTGCGAACACCGGGGAGCTGTTTTTT. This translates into CAIEPANTGELFF.